This T cell receptor (beta chain) stems from a study of neurological immune-mediated disorders. Findings and caveats of the study: No clinical or MRI feature was associated with the multiple sclerosis repertoire cluster. It was HTLV-1-associated myelopathy that showed the most TCR clonal expansion, while multiple sclerosis showed the least, falling below healthy controls.

The authors made cDNA by 5'RACE with 10-nucleotide random UMIs. TCRdb re-derived calls from the 5' RACE reads in MiXCR, one entry per CDR3 protein. The data show around 66,000 distinct CDR3 sequences, 4.5% to 5.5% seen once. At least ten counts were recorded for this clonotype. The antigen is undetermined. Unsorted libraries came from 2 million PBMCs stored at -80 °C. The V end lost 2 bases, the J end lost 2 bases, and 7 bases lay between the germline ends. This CDR3 is built from 14 residues. The V gene's germline CDR1 is MNHEY and CDR2 SVGEGT. J is TRBJ1-5 and V is TRBV6-2 or TRBV6-3; D is uncertain. Sequenced input: PBMCs. This TCR came from a woman aged 70-85 years with multiple sclerosis. CDR3 loop: CASSYVRGNQPQHF. In DNA, the CDR3 is TGTGCCAGCAGTTACGTGCGGGGCAATCAGCCCCAGCATTTT.